Below, 15 T cell receptor beta chains from the same sample are listed, as sequenced in a study of technical replicates of blood from a handful of donors. The table came from immunoSEQ multiplex PCR; TCRdb's copy has only in-frame clones and leaves some out. The sample includes around 70,000 clones, 95% of them seen just once. The material sequenced was T cells isolated from PBMCs. The receptors originated from a human donor in good health.

This clone was recorded only once. The rearrangement uses TRBV7-2 and TRBJ2-7, with D maybe TRBD1 (6 bases). This CDR3 is 18 amino acids long. Germline-derived CDR1 and CDR2 are SGHTA and FQGNSA. V lost 5 bases and J 2 bases, leaving 25 bases between the germline ends. The CDR3 coding sequence is TGTGCCAGCAGCCCCCGGTTCACCGGGACACCCCGAACCTACGAGCAGTACTTC. It codes for CASSPRFTGTPRTYEQYF.

This chain uses TRBV7-6 with TRBJ1-1; 8 bases are shared with TRBD1. Unmatched junction bases numbered 2, after V lost 2 bases and J lost 3 bases. The CDR3 covers 14 residues. The V gene's germline CDR1 is SGHVS and CDR2 FNYEAQ. CDR3 sequence: CASSLTGGDTEAFF. CDR3 DNA sequence: TGTGCCAGCAGCTTAACAGGGGGGGACACTGAAGCTTTCTTT.

The rearrangement joins TRBV4-2 to TRBJ2-5; weak D call: TRBD2 (5 bases). The CDR3 has 14 amino acids. Germline CDR1 reads LGHNA; CDR2 reads YNFKEQ. Trimming cost V 0 bases and J 5 bases, with 10 bases left between them. CDR3 region: CASSQDTSRETQYF. The CDR3 DNA sequence: TGTGCCAGCAGCCAAGATACTAGTAGGGAGACCCAGTACTTC.

V is TRBV6-1 and J is TRBJ1-2; 8 bases are a match to TRBD1. The trim removed 3 bases at V and 2 bases at J, leaving 5 bases unmatched. CDR3 length: 15 residues. CDR1 and CDR2 from the germline V gene are MNHNS and SASEGT. The DNA of the CDR3 is TGTGCCAGCAGTGAGACAGGGGATGCGAACTATGGCTACACCTTC. Amino acid sequence: CASSETGDANYGYTF.

Here the CDR3 DNA reads TGTGCCAGCAGCCACAGCGGGGGCACAGATACGCAGTATTTT. Residues: CASSHSGGTDTQYF. The V and J genes are TRBV11-3 and TRBJ2-3; TRBD2 aligns across 7 bases. The CDR3 is made up of 14 amino acids. Germline trimming cut 5 bases from V and 1 base from J; bases unmatched to any gene: 3. Germline V gene data show CDR1 as SGHNT and CDR2 as YENEEA.

The chain has TRBV28 and TRBJ2-7; tentative D call: TRBD2 (7 bases). The CDR3 consists of 15 residues. The germline CDR1 and CDR2 sequences are MDHEN and SYDVKM. The V end lost 3 bases, the J end lost 7 bases, and 19 bases lay between the germline ends. For the CDR3, the DNA is TGTGCCAGCAGTTTGGCACCAGCGGGGAGGGGGGAGCAGTACTTC. Translating it yields CASSLAPAGRGEQYF. Combining the CDR3 with reference TRBV28 and TRBJ2-7 gives the whole variable domain DVKVTQSSRYLVKRTGEKVFLECVQDMDHENMFWYRQDPGLGLRLIYFSYDVKMKEKGDIPEGYSVSREKKERFSLILESASTNQTSMYLCASSLAPAGRGEQYFGPGTRLTVT.

This rearrangement joins TRBV4-1 to TRBJ2-1; TRBD1 agrees at 8 bases. CDR1 is MGHRA, CDR2 YSYEKL, per germline. This CDR3 is built from 16 residues. V lost 4 bases and J lost 0; bases outside the gene matches: 5. CDR3 loop: CASSRSDRGSYNEQFF. CDR3 nucleotide sequence: TGCGCCAGCAGCCGGTCTGACAGGGGCTCCTACAATGAGCAGTTCTTC.

The chain has TRBV7-8 and TRBJ2-7, with D possibly TRBD2 on 5 matching bases. This CDR3 region has 14 residues. Germline V gene lookup returns CDR1 SGHVS and CDR2 FQNEAQ. The V gene lost 8 bases and the J gene lost 2 bases, with 16 bases spanning the gap. The CDR3: CASAKSSSPYEQYF. DNA for the CDR3: TGTGCCAGCGCTAAATCTAGCAGTCCCTACGAGCAGTACTTC.

This rearrangement joins TRBV10-2 to TRBJ1-1; no definite D call. Between the trimmed V and J ends, which lost 6 bases and 3 bases, there was a span of 11 bases. The CDR3 length is 13 residues. CDR1 is WSHSY and CDR2 is SAAADI in the germline V gene. In DNA, the CDR3 is TGCGCCAGCAGGGGAGAGGTGCACACTGAAGCTTTCTTT. Translated, it gives CASRGEVHTEAFF.

The chain couples TRBV7-9 to TRBJ1-2; D uncertain. The CDR3 consists of 16 residues. Trimming left V 6 bases short and J 6 bases short, with 23 bases between. Germline V gives CDR1 SEHNR, CDR2 FQNEAQ (reference sequence). CDR3 sequence: CASRPQPGGRGDGYTF. In DNA, the CDR3 is TGTGCCAGCAGGCCACAGCCCGGAGGCCGGGGAGATGGCTACACCTTC.

The chain joins TRBV5-1 to TRBJ1-1, with a tentative D call TRBD1 (5 bases). The V gene lost 8 bases and the J gene lost 5 bases, with 19 bases spanning the gap. The germline CDR1 and CDR2 sequences are SGHRS and YFSETQ. CDR3 length: 14 residues. Here the CDR3 reads CASSPPGLGTEAFF. In DNA form, the CDR3 reads TGCGCCAGTAGCCCGCCGGGACTAGGAACTGAAGCTTTCTTT.

The chain is built from TRBV14 and TRBJ2-5; 7 bases are shared with TRBD1. Germline V gene lookup returns CDR1 SGHDN and CDR2 FVKESK. CDR3 size: 13 residues. After removal of 6 bases from V and 2 bases from J, the junction contained 3 bases not matched to a gene. The CDR3 sequence: CASSGTAQETQYF. In nucleotides, the CDR3 is TGTGCCAGCAGTGGGACAGCTCAAGAGACCCAGTACTTC.

The CDR3 bases are TGTGCCAGCACCCAGACCGGGACAAGACGGGAAAAACTGTTTTTT. This translates into CASTQTGTRREKLFF. V usage is TRBV28 and J usage is TRBJ1-4; a weak D match, TRBD1 (6 bases). The germline V and J ends were trimmed by 7 bases and 8 bases, with 20 bases remaining between them. CDR1 and CDR2 (germline): MDHEN, SYDVKM. This CDR3 contains 15 residues.

The chain carries TRBV7-9 and TRBJ2-7; D perhaps matches TRBD2 (5 bases). The germline gives CDR1 SEHNR, CDR2 FQNEAQ (reference sequence). Trimming cost V 5 bases and J 2 bases, with 19 bases left between them. This CDR3 has 16 amino acids. DNA of the CDR3: TGTGCCAGCAGCGTGCTAGGGAGCCCTAGCACCTACGAGCAGTACTTC. It codes for CASSVLGSPSTYEQYF.

The chain couples TRBV10-3 to TRBJ1-2; the D is unclear. Germline CDR1 reads ENHRY; CDR2 reads SYGVKD. The CDR3 loop spans 15 amino acids. With 7 bases removed from V and 3 bases from J, the gap between germline ends came to 18 bases. The CDR3 nucleotides read TGTGCCATCACCGAACGTGCGGGTCTTGACTATGGCTACACCTTC. Translation gives CAITERAGLDYGYTF.